This passage covers 29 T cell receptor beta chains from one sample sequenced in a study of cytomegalovirus exposure and HLA in healthy donors. PCR primers comprised 60 Vbeta and 13 Jbeta primers. Sequencing was performed with immunoSEQ multiplex PCR; in TCRdb, only in-frame clones are kept and a portion is missing. The sample records around 100,000 clones, roughly 70% being singletons. Sample: PBMCs. All receptors derive from a woman under 30 in good health and CMV-seropositive.

This chain joins TRBV4-2 and TRBJ2-7; D perhaps matches TRBD1 (6 bases). The CDR3 runs 15 residues. CDR1 is LGHNA, CDR2 YNFKEQ, per germline. Between the trimmed V and J ends, which lost 0 bases and 5 bases, there was a span of 14 bases. The CDR3 protein is CASSQEEQGYDEQYF. Written as DNA, the CDR3 is TGTGCCAGCAGCCAAGAGGAACAGGGATATGACGAGCAGTACTTC.

This clone was recorded a few times. The chain has TRBV5-6 and TRBJ2-7; 8 nucleotides align to TRBD2. The germline CDR1 and CDR2 sequences are SGHDT and YYEEEE. With V trimmed by 4 bases and J by 0 bases, 6 bases remained unmatched. The CDR3 loop spans 15 amino acids. In DNA form, the CDR3 reads TGTGCCAGCAGCCACCGGGGGGGAAGCTCCTACGAGCAGTACTTC. This translates into CASSHRGGSSYEQYF.

This clone was observed a few times. V and J are TRBV18 and TRBJ2-3, with 10 bases fitting TRBD1. The length of the CDR3 is 15 residues. V was clipped by 3 bases and J by 4 bases; unmatched bases: 4. Germline V CDR1 and CDR2: KGHSH, LQKENI. The CDR3 DNA follows: TGTGCCAGCTCACCGGAGGACAGGGGGTCAGATACGCAGTATTTT. It is translated as CASSPEDRGSDTQYF.

V is TRBV9 and J is TRBJ2-7; 10 nucleotides line up with TRBD1. Trimming cost V 4 bases and J 3 bases; bases outside gene matches: 4. Germline CDR1 and CDR2: SGDLS and YYNGEE. CDR3 length: 14 residues. The CDR3 DNA reads as TGTGCCAGCAGCCTAGGGGACAGGGGCTACGAGCAGTACTTC. It specifies CASSLGDRGYEQYF.

The chain is built from TRBV4-2 and TRBJ1-1, with D perhaps matching TRBD1 (5 bases). Trimming pared 2 bases from V and 2 bases from J, leaving 9 bases between. CDR3 length: 14 amino acids. Germline CDR1 reads LGHNA; CDR2 reads YNFKEQ. CDR3 sequence: CASSQRQPNTEAFF. CDR3 bases: TGTGCCAGCAGCCAACGACAGCCTAACACTGAAGCTTTCTTT.

The chain links TRBV6-1 to TRBJ1-2; weak D call: TRBD1 (6 bases). V was pared by 3 bases and J by 8 bases, with 13 bases between. Germline CDR1 and CDR2: MNHNS and SASEGT. This CDR3 has 13 amino acids. This CDR3 reads CASSDLPGAGYTF. The CDR3 DNA sequence: TGTGCCAGCAGTGATTTACCAGGGGCCGGCTACACCTTC.

The CDR3 loop is CASSQGLSGGSSYEQYF. The CDR3, as DNA: TGCGCCAGCAGCCAAGGGCTTAGCGGGGGGTCGTCCTACGAGCAGTACTTC. The chain joins TRBV4-1 to TRBJ2-7; 10 bases fit TRBD2. The trim removed 1 base at V and 1 base at J, leaving 7 bases unmatched. Germline V gene data show CDR1 as MGHRA and CDR2 as YSYEKL. The CDR3 length is 17 residues.

The gene calls are TRBV9 and TRBJ2-1; 11 bases align to TRBD2. Germline V gene sequence: CDR1 SGDLS, CDR2 YYNGEE. The ends lost 3 bases at V and 6 bases at J; junction bases unmatched: 5. The length of the CDR3 is 15 residues. The CDR3 DNA sequence: TGTGCCAGCAGCGGTAGCGGGAGGGCGAGCAATGAGCAGTTCTTC. This gives the protein CASSGSGRASNEQFF.

This clone occurred once. This rearrangement joins TRBV19 to TRBJ1-3, with TRBD1 identical over 7 bases. Germline V gene data show CDR1 as LNHDA and CDR2 as SQIVND (reference sequence). This CDR3 contains 14 residues. V shed 5 bases, J shed 2 bases, and the junction held 3 bases outside the gene matches. The CDR3 DNA reads as TGTGCCAGTAGTTCCGGGACAGCTGGAAACACCATATATTTT. Protein sequence: CASSSGTAGNTIYF.

This clone was seen a single time. V is TRBV7-8 and J is TRBJ2-7; possibly TRBD1 for D (5 bases). Trimming removed 5 bases at V and 10 bases at J, with 12 bases between. The CDR3 sequence is 11 residues long. Germline V gene sequence: CDR1 SGHVS, CDR2 FQNEAQ. The CDR3 nucleotides read TGTGCCAGCAGCCCTGGGGCGAGCCAGTACTTC. Its translation is CASSPGASQYF.

This clone has a handful of counts. The chain has TRBV6-4 and TRBJ2-2; the D gene is possibly TRBD1 (6 bases). Germline-derived CDR1 and CDR2 are MRHNA and SNTAGT. V gave up 6 bases and J gave up 3 bases, with 11 bases separating them. CDR3 length: 14 amino acids. Written as DNA, the CDR3 is TGTGCCAGCAGCGGACAGCCAGACACCGGGGAGCTGTTTTTT. This gives the protein CASSGQPDTGELFF.

The V and J genes are TRBV19 and TRBJ1-6, with D perhaps TRBD1 (5 bases). V was trimmed by 3 bases and J by 9 bases, leaving 15 bases between them. This CDR3 is 15 amino acids long. Germline-derived CDR1 and CDR2 are LNHDA and SQIVND (reference sequence). In nucleotides, the CDR3 is TGTGCCAGTAGTATTGATCAGGGTATGAGTTCACCCCTCCACTTT. Encoded protein: CASSIDQGMSSPLHF. The full variable domain, in which reference TRBV19 and TRBJ1-6 provide the parts outside the CDR3, is DGGITQSPKYLFRKEGQNVTLSCEQNLNHDAMYWYRQDPGQGLRLIYYSQIVNDFQKGDIAEGYSVSREKKESFPLTVTSAQKNPTAFYLCASSIDQGMSSPLHFGNGTRLTVT.

The chain employs TRBV2 and TRBJ1-6; no definite D call. Germline V gives CDR1 SNHLY, CDR2 FYNNEI. The CDR3 is made up of 13 amino acids. Trimming took off 7 bases at V and 14 bases at J, with 18 bases between the two ends. The CDR3 DNA follows: TGTGCCAGCATGGGGTTATCTCCGGGGACCCTCCACTTT. It specifies CASMGLSPGTLHF.

The chain links TRBV6-4 to TRBJ2-1; 10 positions agree with TRBD2. Germline lookup yields CDR1 MRHNA and CDR2 SNTAGT. This CDR3 region has 16 residues. The V and J ends lost 0 bases and 9 bases, in that order; junction bases with no gene match: 8. The CDR3 sequence is CASSDSALAGVGEQFF. The CDR3 DNA follows: TGTGCCAGCAGTGACTCTGCCCTAGCGGGAGTAGGTGAGCAGTTCTTC.

The J gene is TRBJ2-5, the V gene TRBV11-3, with 7 positions matching TRBD1. Unmatched junction bases numbered 1, after V lost 5 bases and J lost 1 base. The germline CDR1 and CDR2 sequences are SGHNT and YENEEA. The CDR3 runs to 13 residues. This chain's CDR3 is CASSDRVQETQYF. CDR3 bases: TGTGCCAGCAGCGACAGGGTCCAAGAGACCCAGTACTTC.

The chain recombines TRBV18 with TRBJ2-1; D call uncertain. CDR1 KGHSH and CDR2 LQKENI come from the germline V gene. Trimming pared 4 bases from V and 1 base from J, leaving 8 bases between. The CDR3 spans 14 residues. The CDR3 bases are TGTGCCAGCTCACGACTCCTATCCTACAATGAGCAGTTCTTC. It yields the protein CASSRLLSYNEQFF.

V usage is TRBV4-3 and J usage is TRBJ2-3; 12 positions match TRBD2. V gave up 4 bases and J gave up 3 bases; unmatched junction bases: 5. CDR1 and CDR2 from the germline V gene are LGHNA and YSLEER. This CDR3 has 16 residues. The CDR3 reads CASSPRTSGVTDTQYF. The CDR3 DNA reads TGCGCCAGCAGCCCAAGGACTAGCGGGGTGACAGATACGCAGTATTTT.

This chain joins TRBV7-2 and TRBJ1-1, with 9 bases fitting TRBD1. Germline values: CDR1 SGHTA, CDR2 FQGNSA. V lost 7 bases and J lost 3; bases outside the gene matches: 9. The CDR3 runs 15 residues. The DNA of the CDR3 is TGTGCCAGCAACCAACAGGGGGCGCGGGACACTGAAGCTTTCTTT. Translation: CASNQQGARDTEAFF.

V gene TRBV29-1 combines with J gene TRBJ1-1; TRBD1 might be the D (6 bases). Per germline, CDR1 SQVTM and CDR2 ANQGSEA. Trimming took off 7 bases at V and 2 bases at J, with 14 bases between the two ends. CDR3 size: 13 residues. The CDR3 protein is CSGGGLGNTEAFF. The CDR3 region has the DNA TGCAGCGGGGGGGGGCTCGGAAACACTGAAGCTTTCTTT.

The chain uses TRBV4-3 and TRBJ2-7, with TRBD1 identical over 7 bases. The V gene's germline CDR1 is LGHNA and CDR2 YSLEER. The ends lost 4 bases at V and 2 bases at J; junction bases unmatched: 8. The CDR3 runs 15 residues. The CDR3: CASSRLTGDAYEQYF. Written as DNA, the CDR3 is TGCGCCAGCAGCCGGCTCACAGGGGATGCCTACGAGCAGTACTTC.

This chain connects TRBV5-4 to TRBJ2-7; D perhaps matches TRBD2 (7 bases). The V gene lost 4 bases and the J gene lost 5 bases, with 19 bases spanning the gap. The germline CDR1 and CDR2 sequences are SGHNT and YYREEE (reference sequence). The CDR3 has 15 amino acids. In nucleotides, the CDR3 is TGTGCCAGCAGCATCCCGGGGGGCAAAACCCACGAGCAGTACTTC. Protein product: CASSIPGGKTHEQYF.

V gene TRBV6-5 combines with J gene TRBJ2-7; D not certain. This CDR3 region has 14 residues. V was trimmed by 5 bases and J by 5 bases, leaving 16 bases between them. Per the germline V gene, CDR1 is MNHEY and CDR2 is SVGAGI. This CDR3 is CASSPHRVPNEQYF. In DNA, the CDR3 is TGTGCCAGCAGTCCACATCGGGTCCCTAACGAGCAGTACTTC.

Points on this clone: Other DNA sequences within the sample encode an identical CDR3. The CDR3 is CASSLTGTSGNEQFF. CDR3 in DNA: TGTGCCAGCAGCTTAACGGGGACTAGCGGCAATGAGCAGTTCTTC. V gene TRBV7-3 combines with J gene TRBJ2-1; 11 positions agree with TRBD2. CDR3 size: 15 residues. The V and J ends lost 0 bases and 6 bases, in that order; junction bases with no gene match: 1. From germline, CDR1 is SGHTA and CDR2 FQGTGA.

DNA of the CDR3: TGTGCCAGCAGTTTACAAGAGGGCTACACCTTC. Encoded protein: CASSLQEGYTF. The chain is built from TRBV28 and TRBJ1-2; D is unclear. CDR1 is MDHEN, CDR2 SYDVKM, per germline. V lost 2 bases and J 8 bases, leaving 6 bases between the germline ends. The length of the CDR3 is 11 residues.

This chain links TRBV18 with TRBJ1-2; TRBD1 matches 7 bases. The trim removed 3 bases at V and 3 bases at J, leaving 4 bases unmatched. The CDR3 has 14 amino acids. Germline V lookup: CDR1 KGHSH, CDR2 LQKENI. The CDR3, as DNA: TGTGCCAGCTCACCTAATACAGGGGACTATGGCTACACCTTC. Translation: CASSPNTGDYGYTF.

The rearrangement joins TRBV13 to TRBJ1-4; D ambiguous. The CDR3 is made up of 14 amino acids. The V end was cut by 3 bases, the J end by 7 bases, with 12 bases between. The V gene's germline CDR1 is PRHDT and CDR2 FYEKMQ (reference sequence). This CDR3 is CASSFGGGSEKLFF. CDR3 nucleotide sequence: TGTGCCAGCAGCTTCGGCGGAGGGAGTGAAAAACTGTTTTTT.

This clone was recorded only once. The junction departs from germline at one end; a sequencing error may be responsible. The chain has TRBV29-1 and TRBJ1-2, with a weak D call TRBD1 (5 bases). Per the germline V gene, CDR1 is SQVTM and CDR2 is ANQGSEA. The CDR3 extends over 13 amino acids. CDR3 residues: CSVEVQRGYVYTF. DNA for the CDR3: TGCAGCGTTGAAGTACAGCGGGGCTATGTCTACACCTTC.

There are a few counts of this clone. J is TRBJ1-4 and V is TRBV6-6; no reliable D call. V was cut by 0 bases and J by 11 bases, with 13 bases left in between. This CDR3 contains 14 residues. Germline V lookup: CDR1 MNHNY, CDR2 SVGAGI (reference sequence). The CDR3 sequence: CASSYSMVGTKLFF. The CDR3, as DNA: TGTGCCAGCAGTTACTCGATGGTGGGCACCAAACTGTTTTTT.

V usage is TRBV7-2 and J usage is TRBJ1-1; a weak D match, TRBD1 (5 bases). Trimming left V 2 bases short and J 7 bases short, with 17 bases between. Germline CDR1 is SGHTA and CDR2 is FQGNSA. The CDR3 totals 15 residues. In nucleotides, the CDR3 is TGTGCCAGCAGCTTAAATAAGTGGGGGGGGATTGAAGCTTTCTTT. As protein: CASSLNKWGGIEAFF.